These T cell receptor beta chains were read from a single sample in a study of T cell responses to AZD1222 COVID-19 vaccine. Sequenced by immunoSEQ multiplex PCR; TCRdb stores in-frame clones only, minus some. The table has some 140,000 clones, 70% to 90% seen once. The specimen was peripheral blood, collected on day 0 of AZD1222 vaccination. These receptor sequences come from an adult in good health. CDR3s include the opening cysteine and the closing phenylalanine or tryptophan. A D gene is named only where the DNA matches it firmly. Clone sizes are given selectively: once, few, many, or a class where the clone is expanded.

clone size: NA; V gene: TRBV4-3; J gene: TRBJ2-7; D gene: NA; CDR3 protein: CASSQDHSVLYEQYF; CDR3 DNA: TGCGCCAGCAGCCAAGATCACTCCGTCCTCTACGAGCAGTACTTC
clone size: NA; V gene: TRBV5-4; J gene: TRBJ2-1; D gene: NA; CDR3 protein: CASSLSKSSYNEQFF; CDR3 DNA: TGTGCCAGCAGCTTATCAAAGAGCTCCTACAATGAGCAGTTCTTC
clone size: NA; V gene: TRBV4-3; J gene: TRBJ1-4; D gene: NA; CDR3 protein: CASSQEEGVRAFNEKLFF; CDR3 DNA: TGCGCCAGCAGCCAAGAAGAGGGCGTCAGGGCCTTTAATGAAAAACTGTTTTTT
clone size: NA; V gene: TRBV10-3; J gene: TRBJ2-5; D gene: NA; CDR3 protein: CAMGGGETQYF; CDR3 DNA: TGTGCCATGGGAGGGGGGGAGACCCAGTACTTC
clone size: NA; V gene: TRBV4-2; J gene: TRBJ1-5; D gene: NA; CDR3 protein: CASSQEGGNQPQHF; CDR3 DNA: TGTGCCAGCAGCCAAGAGGGCGGCAATCAGCCCCAGCATTTT
clone size: NA; V gene: TRBV6-2/TRBV6-3; J gene: TRBJ2-5; D gene: TRBD2; CDR3 protein: CASSSTLAGGMGETQYF; CDR3 DNA: TGTGCCAGCAGTTCCACTTTAGCGGGAGGAATGGGAGAGACCCAGTACTTC
clone size: NA; V gene: TRBV13; J gene: TRBJ1-1; D gene: NA; CDR3 protein: CASSPTTGLNTEAFF; CDR3 DNA: TGTGCCAGCAGCCCTACAACGGGATTGAACACTGAAGCTTTCTTT
clone size: once; V gene: TRBV28; J gene: TRBJ1-2; D gene: NA; CDR3 protein: CASSLTGPYGYTF; CDR3 DNA: TGTGCCAGCAGTTTAACCGGACCCTATGGCTACACCTTC
clone size: NA; V gene: TRBV5-4; J gene: TRBJ2-1; D gene: TRBD2; CDR3 protein: CASSLDASGSSYEQFF; CDR3 DNA: TGTGCCAGCAGCTTGGACGCTAGCGGGAGCAGCTATGAGCAGTTCTTC
clone size: NA; V gene: TRBV4-1; J gene: TRBJ1-1; D gene: NA; CDR3 protein: CASSLGGEEAFF; CDR3 DNA: TGCGCCAGCAGCCTGGGGGGAGAGGAAGCTTTCTTT
clone size: NA; V gene: TRBV7-2; J gene: TRBJ1-3; D gene: NA; CDR3 protein: CASSLGGSSVGNTIYF; CDR3 DNA: TGTGCCAGCAGCTTAGGGGGAAGCTCAGTGGGAAACACCATATATTTT
clone size: NA; V gene: TRBV29-1; J gene: TRBJ2-7; D gene: TRBD2; CDR3 protein: CSVEGLAGYEQYF; CDR3 DNA: TGCAGCGTTGAAGGGCTAGCGGGCTACGAGCAGTACTTC
clone size: NA; V gene: TRBV6-5; J gene: TRBJ2-7; D gene: NA; CDR3 protein: CASSPVVPSSYEQYF; CDR3 DNA: TGTGCCAGCAGCCCAGTCGTTCCTAGCTCCTACGAGCAGTACTTC
clone size: NA; V gene: TRBV16; J gene: TRBJ1-4; D gene: NA; CDR3 protein: CASSQNPGVKKLFF; CDR3 DNA: TGTGCCAGCAGCCAGAACCCGGGGGTGAAAAAACTGTTTTTT
clone size: once; V gene: TRBV6-5; J gene: TRBJ2-7; D gene: NA; CDR3 protein: CASREVLYEQYF; CDR3 DNA: TGTGCCAGCAGAGAGGTCCTCTACGAGCAGTACTTC
clone size: NA; V gene: TRBV28; J gene: TRBJ1-6; D gene: NA; CDR3 protein: CASWEDIAGSPLHF; CDR3 DNA: TGTGCCAGTTGGGAGGACATCGCCGGGTCACCCCTCCACTTT
clone size: NA; V gene: TRBV27; J gene: TRBJ2-7; D gene: TRBD1; CDR3 protein: CASSPGQGYYEQYF; CDR3 DNA: TGTGCCAGCAGTCCGGGACAGGGGTACTACGAGCAGTACTTC
clone size: NA; V gene: TRBV6-2/TRBV6-3; J gene: TRBJ1-2; D gene: TRBD1; CDR3 protein: CASSLGQGAYYGYTF; CDR3 DNA: TGTGCCAGCAGCTTGGGACAGGGGGCCTACTATGGCTACACCTTC
clone size: NA; V gene: TRBV19; J gene: TRBJ1-4; D gene: NA; CDR3 protein: CASSPPAGTNEKLFF; CDR3 DNA: TGTGCCAGTAGTCCGCCCGCGGGAACTAATGAAAAACTGTTTTTT
clone size: NA; V gene: TRBV7-2; J gene: TRBJ2-5; D gene: TRBD2; CDR3 protein: CASSLAPSGSIGQETQYF; CDR3 DNA: TGTGCCAGCAGCTTAGCGCCTAGCGGGAGCATCGGCCAAGAGACCCAGTACTTC
clone size: NA; V gene: TRBV7-2; J gene: TRBJ2-7; D gene: TRBD1; CDR3 protein: CASSLVGTGSRYEQYF; CDR3 DNA: TGTGCCAGCAGCTTAGTCGGGACAGGGTCCCGCTACGAGCAGTACTTC
clone size: NA; V gene: TRBV24-1; J gene: TRBJ2-7; D gene: TRBD1; CDR3 protein: CATSDPGQGVSYEQYF; CDR3 DNA: TGTGCCACCAGTGACCCGGGACAGGGGGTATCCTACGAGCAGTACTTC
clone size: NA; V gene: TRBV9; J gene: TRBJ1-3; D gene: TRBD1; CDR3 protein: CASSVSGGQGGNTIYF; CDR3 DNA: TGTGCCAGCAGCGTTTCTGGCGGACAGGGCGGGAACACCATATATTTT
clone size: NA; V gene: TRBV4-1; J gene: TRBJ2-7; D gene: NA; CDR3 protein: CASSQGVPWGHEQYF; CDR3 DNA: TGCGCCAGCAGCCAAGGGGTCCCCTGGGGACACGAGCAGTACTTC
clone size: NA; V gene: TRBV2; J gene: TRBJ1-2; D gene: TRBD1; CDR3 protein: CASSEQGMGGYTF; CDR3 DNA: TGTGCCAGTTCCGAACAGGGGATGGGTGGCTACACCTTC
clone size: NA; V gene: TRBV5-1; J gene: TRBJ2-5; D gene: NA; CDR3 protein: CASSLGLVQETQYF; CDR3 DNA: TGCGCCAGCAGCTTGGGGCTGGTCCAAGAGACCCAGTACTTC
clone size: NA; V gene: TRBV21-1; J gene: TRBJ2-7; D gene: NA; CDR3 protein: CASSMTGQPYEQYF; CDR3 DNA: TGTGCCAGCAGCATGACGGGACAGCCTTACGAGCAGTACTTC
clone size: NA; V gene: TRBV4-1; J gene: TRBJ1-5; D gene: NA; CDR3 protein: CASSQVITAGNQPQHF; CDR3 DNA: TGCGCCAGCAGCCAAGTCATTACAGCGGGCAATCAGCCCCAGCATTTT
clone size: NA; V gene: TRBV18; J gene: TRBJ2-7; D gene: NA; CDR3 protein: CASSSNEGDEQYF; CDR3 DNA: TGTGCCAGCTCATCGAACGAGGGCGACGAGCAGTACTTC
clone size: NA; V gene: TRBV5-6; J gene: TRBJ2-7; D gene: NA; CDR3 protein: CASSLRARPAYEQYF; CDR3 DNA: TGTGCCAGCAGCTTGCGGGCCCGGCCCGCCTACGAGCAGTACTTC
clone size: once; V gene: TRBV7-2; J gene: TRBJ2-1; D gene: TRBD1; CDR3 protein: CASSLRQGGSYNEQFF; CDR3 DNA: TGTGCCAGCAGCCTACGACAGGGGGGCTCCTACAATGAGCAGTTCTTC
clone size: NA; V gene: TRBV4-2; J gene: TRBJ2-7; D gene: NA; CDR3 protein: CASSQEPSSAYEQYF; CDR3 DNA: TGTGCCAGCAGCCAAGAACCCTCCAGCGCCTACGAGCAGTACTTC
clone size: NA; V gene: TRBV19; J gene: TRBJ1-6; D gene: TRBD1; CDR3 protein: CASTHRGNSPLHF; CDR3 DNA: TGTGCCAGTACCCACAGGGGAAATTCACCCCTCCACTTT
clone size: NA; V gene: TRBV2; J gene: TRBJ2-3; D gene: TRBD2; CDR3 protein: CASSGSRLAGVTDTQYF; CDR3 DNA: TGTGCCAGCAGTGGCTCGCGACTAGCGGGGGTCACAGATACGCAGTATTTT
clone size: NA; V gene: TRBV19; J gene: TRBJ1-5; D gene: NA; CDR3 protein: CARSPDQPQHF; CDR3 DNA: TGTGCCAGATCTCCAGATCAGCCCCAGCATTTT
clone size: NA; V gene: TRBV19; J gene: TRBJ1-3; D gene: NA; CDR3 protein: CASSLPNGNTIYF; CDR3 DNA: TGTGCCAGTAGCTTGCCAAATGGAAACACCATATATTTT
clone size: NA; V gene: TRBV2; J gene: TRBJ2-2; D gene: TRBD2; CDR3 protein: CASSVKRGNTGELFF; CDR3 DNA: TGTGCCAGCAGTGTCAAGCGGGGTAACACCGGGGAGCTGTTTTTT
clone size: NA; V gene: TRBV5-1; J gene: TRBJ1-1; D gene: TRBD1; CDR3 protein: CASSSTTGIGTEAFF; CDR3 DNA: TGCGCCAGCAGCTCGACGACAGGGATTGGCACTGAAGCTTTCTTT
clone size: NA; V gene: TRBV7-9; J gene: TRBJ1-1; D gene: NA; CDR3 protein: CASSLPSGIEAFF; CDR3 DNA: TGTGCCAGCAGCTTACCCTCCGGGATTGAAGCTTTCTTT
clone size: NA; V gene: TRBV15; J gene: TRBJ2-3; D gene: NA; CDR3 protein: CATSLDIPKTDTQYF; CDR3 DNA: TGTGCCACCAGCCTGGACATCCCCAAGACAGATACGCAGTATTTT
clone size: NA; V gene: TRBV20-1; J gene: TRBJ2-7; D gene: NA; CDR3 protein: CSASSGVGPSYEQYF; CDR3 DNA: TGCAGTGCTAGTTCGGGAGTGGGTCCCTCCTACGAGCAGTACTTC
clone size: NA; V gene: TRBV5-6; J gene: TRBJ2-3; D gene: NA; CDR3 protein: CASSLVAWTDTQYF; CDR3 DNA: TGTGCCAGCAGCTTGGTAGCCTGGACAGATACGCAGTATTTT
clone size: NA; V gene: TRBV10-3; J gene: TRBJ2-7; D gene: TRBD1; CDR3 protein: CAIRTGTGFYEQYF; CDR3 DNA: TGTGCCATCAGGACCGGGACAGGCTTCTACGAGCAGTACTTC